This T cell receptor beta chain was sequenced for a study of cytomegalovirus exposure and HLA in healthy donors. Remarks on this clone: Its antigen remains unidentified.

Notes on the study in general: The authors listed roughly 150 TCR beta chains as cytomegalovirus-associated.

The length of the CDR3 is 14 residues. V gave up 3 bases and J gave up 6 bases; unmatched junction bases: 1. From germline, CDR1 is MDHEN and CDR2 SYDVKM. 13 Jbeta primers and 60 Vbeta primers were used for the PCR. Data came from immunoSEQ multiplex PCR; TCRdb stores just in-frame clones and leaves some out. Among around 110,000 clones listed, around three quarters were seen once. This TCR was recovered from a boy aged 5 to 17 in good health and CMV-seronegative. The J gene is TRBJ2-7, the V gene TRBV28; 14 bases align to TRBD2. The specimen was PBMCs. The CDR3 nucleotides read TGTGCCAGCAGTTTTGGGACTAGCGGGAGCGAGCAGTACTTC. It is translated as CASSFGTSGSEQYF.